The 29 T cell receptor beta chains in this list originate from one sample, sequenced in a study of T-cell reconstitution after alpha-beta-depleted transplantation in children. Preparation of the TCRbeta library involved a method that used unique molecular identifiers. MiXCR, run by TCRdb on the PCR reads, gives a single entry per CDR3 protein. The data show more than 400,000 distinct CDR3 sequences, with 10% to 12% seen just once and 12% to 15% held by the top ten. The material was PBMCs, mostly from graft donor cells, obtained 180 days after TCRalphabeta/CD19-depleted stem cell transplant. Receptors originate from a female patient aged 2 to 10 who had a stem cell transplant for aplastic anemia, so the T cells may come from the graft donor.

In this sample, this clonotype turned up a few times. The chain has TRBV12-3 or TRBV12-4 and TRBJ1-2; D possibly corresponds to TRBD1 (5 bases). This CDR3 region has 13 residues. Trimming took 6 bases from V and 6 from J, leaving 14 bases between them. CDR3: CASSLREENGYTF. In DNA, the CDR3 is TGTGCCAGCAGCCTCAGGGAGGAGAATGGCTACACCTTC.

V usage is TRBV10-3 and J usage is TRBJ2-7; 11 bases agree with TRBD2. With V trimmed by 6 bases and J by 7 bases, 8 bases remained unmatched. The germline V gene has CDR1 ENHRY and CDR2 SYGVKD. The CDR3 runs 14 residues. CDR3 coding DNA: TGTGCCATCAGGAAGACTAGCGGGACCTCAGAGCAGTACTTC. It is translated as CAIRKTSGTSEQYF.

The chain uses TRBV10-2 and TRBJ2-1, with 8 bases lining up with TRBD2. The V gene's germline CDR1 is WSHSY and CDR2 SAAADI. V trimming: 2 bases; J trimming: 13 bases; junction bases outside the gene matches: 13. The CDR3 runs to 15 residues. CDR3 amino acids: CASSETSGSRQRQFF. CDR3 nucleotides: TGCGCCAGCAGTGAGACTAGCGGAAGTAGGCAGCGCCAGTTCTTC.

This chain uses TRBV6-2 or TRBV6-3 with TRBJ2-7; perhaps TRBD2 as D (5 bases). Germline CDR1 and CDR2: MNHEY and SVGEGT. CDR3 length: 14 amino acids. V was cut by 2 bases and J by 2 bases, with 10 bases left in between. DNA for the CDR3: TGTGCCAGCAGTTACACGGGGATTACCTACGAGCAGTACTTC. Protein product: CASSYTGITYEQYF.

This clonotype has at least ten counts. CDR3 DNA: TGCGCCAGCAGCCAAGAGGGATTCCGCACAGATACGCAGTATTTT. This sequence encodes CASSQEGFRTDTQYF. The chain recombines TRBV4-1 with TRBJ2-3; D not certain. Germline loops: CDR1 MGHRA, CDR2 YSYEKL. CDR3 length equals 15 residues. V shed 0 bases and J shed 1 base, with 8 bases lying between them.

This clonotype was recorded many times. The gene calls are TRBV20-1 and TRBJ2-1; D remains unclear. The V gene's germline CDR1 is DFQATT and CDR2 SNEGSKA (reference sequence). V was pared by 6 bases and J by 0 bases, with 9 bases between. The CDR3 runs to 13 residues. CDR3 nucleotides: TGCAGTGCAACAGCGAGCTCCTACAATGAGCAGTTCTTC. It translates to CSATASSYNEQFF.

This clonotype turned up a few times. The chain combines TRBV27 with TRBJ2-7, with 10 bases lining up with TRBD2. Germline values: CDR1 MNHEY, CDR2 SMNVEV (reference sequence). CDR3 size: 14 residues. Losses at the gene ends were 6 bases for V and 0 bases for J; bases not matched to a gene: 2. CDR3 region: CASRWTSGSYEQYV. CDR3 nucleotide sequence: TGTGCCAGCAGGTGGACTAGCGGCTCCTACGAGCAGTACGTC.

The sample holds many counts of this clonotype. This chain's CDR3 is CAISESARNYEQYF. DNA of the CDR3: TGTGCCATCAGTGAGTCAGCTCGGAACTACGAGCAGTACTTC. V gene TRBV10-3 combines with J gene TRBJ2-7; no clear D. From germline, CDR1 is ENHRY and CDR2 SYGVKD. The CDR3 contains 14 residues. Trimming took off 0 bases at V and 3 bases at J, with 9 bases between the two ends.

This clonotype was counted ten times or more. The chain is built from TRBV7-2 and TRBJ2-7; D not certain. Germline V gene data show CDR1 as SGHTA and CDR2 as FQGNSA. The CDR3 sequence is 13 residues long. Trimming removed 0 bases at V and 6 bases at J, with 9 bases between. CDR3 amino acids: CASSLAIQAEQYF. The CDR3 DNA follows: TGTGCCAGCAGCTTAGCTATCCAAGCCGAGCAGTACTTC.

Here the CDR3 DNA reads TGTGCCAGCAGGCGGGAAACCCCTTTAAGCAATCAGCCCCAGCATTTT. Protein: CASRRETPLSNQPQHF. V usage is TRBV2 and J usage is TRBJ1-5; D unclear. The length of the CDR3 is 16 residues. The V and J ends lost 6 bases and 1 base respectively, with 16 bases between them. Germline CDR1 SNHLY, CDR2 FYNNEI.

This clonotype was recorded at least ten times. The V gene is TRBV5-1, the J gene TRBJ1-1; a possible D gene is TRBD1 (6 bases). With 4 bases removed from V and 4 bases from J, the gap between germline ends came to 8 bases. The CDR3 runs to 12 residues. Germline V gene data show CDR1 as SGHRS and CDR2 as YFSETQ. The CDR3 region has the DNA TGCGCCAGCAGCGAGGGGGGCACTGAAGCTTTCTTT. Its protein product is CASSEGGTEAFF.

This clonotype has ten or more counts. The CDR3 sequence is CASSRLAGVAGELFF. In nucleotides, the CDR3 is TGTGCCAGCAGTAGACTAGCGGGAGTGGCCGGGGAGCTGTTTTTT. This chain uses TRBV12-3 or TRBV12-4 with TRBJ2-2; 12 bases are shared with TRBD2. After removal of 5 bases from V and 6 bases from J, the junction contained 4 bases not matched to a gene. The CDR3 extends over 15 amino acids.

The rearrangement joins TRBV13 to TRBJ2-7; 7 bases are shared with TRBD2. Per the germline V gene, CDR1 is PRHDT and CDR2 is FYEKMQ (reference sequence). The trim removed 5 bases at V and 3 bases at J, leaving 10 bases unmatched. CDR3 size: 15 residues. The CDR3 protein is CASSPVTSDHYEQYF. DNA for the CDR3: TGTGCCAGCAGCCCGGTTACTAGCGACCACTACGAGCAGTACTTC.

This clonotype was seen once. The chain employs TRBV4-3 and TRBJ2-7; TRBD1 is a possible D gene (5 bases). The CDR3 is 18 amino acids. Germline V gives CDR1 LGHNA, CDR2 YSLEER. Deletions cut 0 bases from V and 0 bases from J, with 18 bases between. The CDR3 spells CASSQEFTRTSSSYEQYF. CDR3 nucleotides: TGCGCCAGCAGCCAAGAGTTCACAAGGACATCAAGCTCCTACGAGCAGTACTTC.

This clonotype was picked up many times. The V gene is TRBV5-1, the J gene TRBJ2-1; 12 positions match TRBD2. J was trimmed by 7 bases and V by 3 bases; bases with no gene match: 11. This CDR3 is 17 amino acids long. Germline V gene sequence: CDR1 SGHRS, CDR2 YFSETQ. CDR3 in DNA: TGCGCCAGCAGCTGGGAAGGACTAGCGGGAATAAAGAATGAGCAGTTCTTC. It is translated as CASSWEGLAGIKNEQFF.

As to this clonotype: One end of the junction varies from germline; a read error may be responsible. V and J are TRBV15 and TRBJ2-1; TRBD2 is a possible D gene (6 bases). Germline CDR1 is LNHNV and CDR2 is YYDKDF (reference sequence). CDR3 length: 15 residues. The CDR3: CATSRDPDGSYEQFF. CDR3 DNA sequence: TGTGCCACCAGTAGAGATCCCGACGGGAGCTATGAGCAGTTCTTC.

The chain uses TRBV4-3 and TRBJ2-1, with a weak D call TRBD2 (6 bases). From germline, CDR1 is LGHNA and CDR2 YSLEER. V was clipped by 1 base and J by 2 bases, with 9 bases between them. This CDR3 spans 15 amino acids. CDR3 residues: CASSQARDAYNEQFF. The CDR3 bases are TGCGCCAGCAGCCAAGCGCGGGACGCCTACAATGAGCAGTTCTTC.

The chain couples TRBV20-1 to TRBJ2-1, with 8 bases matching TRBD2. This CDR3 spans 18 amino acids. CDR1 is DFQATT and CDR2 is SNEGSKA in the germline V gene (reference sequence). V was clipped by 0 bases and J by 13 bases; unmatched bases: 23. CDR3 sequence: CSARDGSSSGSDRITQFF. The CDR3 coding sequence is TGCAGTGCTAGAGATGGTAGCTCGAGCGGGAGCGACCGTATTACCCAGTTCTTC.

This clonotype has a handful of counts. The V gene is TRBV7-2, the J gene TRBJ2-1, with D hard to call. Trimming took off 4 bases at V and 9 bases at J, with 10 bases between the two ends. The CDR3 sequence is 12 residues long. CDR1 is SGHTA, CDR2 FQGNSA, per germline. The CDR3 loop reads CASSYRRSEQFF. The CDR3, as DNA: TGTGCCAGCAGCTACCGAAGGAGTGAGCAGTTCTTC.

J is TRBJ2-5 and V is TRBV20-1; the D gene is possibly TRBD1 (6 bases). Trimming pared 5 bases from V and 7 bases from J, leaving 14 bases between. Germline V lookup: CDR1 DFQATT, CDR2 SNEGSKA (reference sequence). The CDR3 length is 12 residues. CDR3 amino acids: CSAPGALGTQYF. The CDR3 coding sequence is TGCAGTGCTCCAGGGGCCCTGGGGACCCAGTACTTC.

In this sample, this clonotype turned up a few times. The V gene is TRBV28, the J gene TRBJ1-2; possible D gene TRBD1, 5 bases. Trimming stripped 3 bases from V and 2 bases from J, with 16 bases between. Germline assignment: CDR1 MDHEN and CDR2 SYDVKM. This CDR3 spans 16 amino acids. The CDR3 nucleotides read TGTGCCAGCAGTTTCTTTCGGGGCAGCGCGAACTATGGCTACACCTTC. It codes for CASSFFRGSANYGYTF.

A remark on this clonotype: One end of the junction does not line up with germline, which may come from a read error. The rearrangement uses TRBV6-1 and TRBJ2-1; either TRBD1 or TRBD2 may supply D (6 bases each). The CDR3 contains 17 residues. The germline V gene has CDR1 MNHNS and CDR2 SASEGT. CDR3 DNA sequence: TGTGCCAGCGGTGACGAGGGGGAGGCCCGATACTACAATGAGCAGTTCTTC. Protein: CASGDEGEARYYNEQFF.

The chain has TRBV12-3 or TRBV12-4 and TRBJ1-6; D unclear. This CDR3 is built from 15 residues. The V end lost 0 bases, the J end lost 9 bases, and 12 bases lay between the germline ends. The CDR3 spells CASSLARGGGSPLHF. Written as DNA, the CDR3 is TGTGCCAGCAGTTTAGCCCGAGGCGGTGGTTCACCCCTCCACTTT.

The chain uses TRBV27 and TRBJ1-1, with 7 bases that match TRBD1. The CDR3 loop spans 16 amino acids. Germline-derived CDR1 and CDR2 are MNHEY and SMNVEV (reference sequence). Trimming at V came to 4 bases and at J to 0 bases, leaving 8 bases not matched to a gene. The CDR3 reads CASSSTGSGMNTEAFF. CDR3 coding DNA: TGTGCCAGCAGTTCGACAGGGTCGGGAATGAACACTGAAGCTTTCTTT.

This clonotype was seen a few times. The rearrangement links TRBV5-1 to TRBJ2-7; D not certain. The CDR3 sequence is 16 residues long. Germline lookup yields CDR1 SGHRS and CDR2 YFSETQ. The V end was cut by 0 bases, the J end by 2 bases, with 15 bases between. The DNA for the CDR3 is TGCGCCAGCAGCTTGGCCCTAACACAAACTACCTACGAGCAGTACTTC. Translation gives CASSLALTQTTYEQYF.

The table lists this clonotype with many counts. V is TRBV5-1 and J is TRBJ1-2; 12 positions agree with TRBD1. The germline V gene has CDR1 SGHRS and CDR2 YFSETQ. V lost 4 bases to trimming and J lost 6 bases; unmatched junction nucleotides: 7. The CDR3 extends over 15 amino acids. CDR3 loop: CASSKRDRGLDGYTF. In DNA form, the CDR3 reads TGCGCCAGCAGCAAACGGGACAGGGGGCTGGATGGCTACACCTTC.

This clonotype was observed a handful of times. This chain uses TRBV28 with TRBJ1-1; tentatively, D is TRBD1 (5 bases). The CDR3 loop spans 16 amino acids. Trimming cost V 3 bases and J 4 bases, with 18 bases left between them. CDR1 and CDR2 from the germline V gene are MDHEN and SYDVKM. CDR3 bases: TGTGCCAGCAGTTTCCTACGGGCCGGGACGGTCACTGAAGCTTTCTTT. It is translated as CASSFLRAGTVTEAFF.

About this clonotype itself: Germline and junction disagree at one end, which may indicate a read error. The gene calls are TRBV12-3 or TRBV12-4 and TRBJ2-2, with TRBD1 matching over 11 bases. This CDR3 comprises 19 residues. CDR3: CACSRDRGFFPANTGELFF. The CDR3 DNA is TGTGCCTGCAGTCGGGACAGGGGGTTTTTTCCCGCGAACACCGGGGAGCTGTTTTTT.

Many counts were recorded for this clonotype. CDR3 sequence reads: CASSLVVASSYNSPLHF. The CDR3 bases are TGTGCCAGCAGCTTGGTGGTTGCGAGCTCCTATAATTCACCCCTCCACTTT. The chain has TRBV5-8 and TRBJ1-6; D remains ambiguous. In germline, CDR1 is SGHTS, CDR2 YDEGEE. Trimming took 0 bases from V and 0 from J, leaving 10 bases between them. The CDR3 sequence is 17 residues long. Complete variable domain (other parts from reference TRBV5-8 and TRBJ1-6): EAGVTQSPTHLIKTRGQQATLRCSPISGHTSVYWYQQALGLGLQFLLWYDEGEERNRGNFPPRFSGRQFPNYSSELNVNALELEDSALYLCASSLVVASSYNSPLHFGNGTRLTVT.